The table lists the clone carrying this TCR beta chain with a few counts. The data are from a study of chemoradiotherapy in HPV16-positive cancers. Assay used: immunoSEQ multiplex PCR; TCRdb lists only in-frame clones, some missing. The top ten clones hold around 2.5% of a sample with approximately 23,000 clones, 73% of them seen once. Germline V gene sequence: CDR1 SGHRS, CDR2 YFSETQ. This CDR3 is built from 12 residues. The ends were cut back, 0 bases at V and 5 bases at J, with 5 bases in the middle. The TCR comes from a human donor with HPV-associated anogenital cancer. The specimen was collected from a patient who underwent chemoradiotherapy. The chain is built from TRBV5-1 and TRBJ1-2; D ambiguous. CDR3 DNA sequence: TGCGCCAGCAGCTTGGAACCGTATGGCTACACCTTC. Translating it yields CASSLEPYGYTF. The whole variable domain, remainder taken from reference TRBV5-1 and TRBJ1-2, is KAGVTQTPRYLIKTRGQQVTLSCSPISGHRSVSWYQQTPGQGLQFLFEYFSETQRNKGNFPGRFSGRQFSNSRSEMNVSTLELGDSALYLCASSLEPYGYTFGSGTRLTVV.